This T cell receptor (beta chain) was captured in a study of molecular identifiers for immune sequencing clone quantification. TCRdb reprocessed the PCR reads via MiXCR and lists one record per CDR3 protein. The repertoire includes some 100,000 distinct CDR3 sequences, roughly 38% of them detected once, and about 4.2% sits in the top ten. This clonotype was seen ten or more times. Using a CD8+CD4-CCR7+CD45RA+ phenotype, naive CD8 T cells were sorted. This CDR3 is 15 amino acids long. CDR1 is MDHEN and CDR2 is SYDVKM in the germline V gene. V was cut by 6 bases and J by 3 bases, with 18 bases left in between.

The rearrangement links TRBV28 to TRBJ2-7; possibly TRBD2 for D (6 bases). The clonotype comes from a human donor in good health. Some libraries in this study had Jurkat cell RNA spiked in. The material sequenced was naive CD8+ T cells from blood, with Jurkat cell RNA spiked in. Noted subset: FACS-sorted CD8+CD4-CCR7+CD45RA+ naive T cells. CDR3 nucleotide sequence: TGTGCCAGCAGGGGCCTGGGGGGAGCCCTCTACGAGCAGTACTTC. It translates to CASRGLGGALYEQYF.